The clone carrying this T cell receptor (beta chain) was recorded a few times. Unique molecular identifiers tagged the TCR beta cDNA libraries. Roughly 490,000 cDNA molecules came from roughly 0.93 to 9.6 million T cells. In TCRdb, the PCR reads were re-called with MiXCR into one record per CDR3 protein. The data show 160,000 or so distinct CDR3 sequences, about 36% seen once. These data are taken from a study of post-analysis software for immune sequencing data. The sequencing used blood, collected after autologous hematopoietic stem cell transplantation. The sequence was collected from a girl aged 5-17 years with multiple sclerosis.

The CDR3 sequence is CASSQDPRSDTQYF. The CDR3 nucleotides are TGTGCCAGCAGCCAAGATCCCAGGTCCGATACGCAGTATTTT. The V and J genes are TRBV3-1 and TRBJ2-3, with D unclear. The CDR3 has 14 amino acids. Germline V gives CDR1 LGHDT, CDR2 YNNKEL (reference sequence). Trimming left V 0 bases short and J 6 bases short, with 10 bases between.